One TCR beta chain is described in this entry. The antigen this receptor binds is unknown. No much larger clone is present one base from it, and per-base qualities are unavailable. The data were obtained in a study of beta chain features in type 1 diabetes (dated by TCRdb to 2016 to 2018). Regarding the complete study: Mean age, gender distribution, total cell number and subset yield were not different between patients and healthy donors. Whereas all 28 donors provided naive and central memory subsets, regulatory and stem cell-like memory subsets were isolated from just 8 patients and about 8 healthy donors. The study compared the TCRB repertoires of sorted circulating CD4+ T cell subsets in recently diagnosed type 1 diabetes patients with those in matched healthy donors. Across all samples, 90 million to 130 million sorted cells were examined, and cell number per subset correlated strongly with RNA yield. Study-wide conclusions, independent of this receptor: A moderate but significant shortening of TCRB CDR3 length was observed in type 1 diabetes patients in all four CD4+ subsets. Because small numbers of individuals were included in the HLA sub-analyses, any influence of HLA type on TCRB rearrangement was left unresolved. Shorter templates might have been favored by PCR, but patient and control samples were amplified and corrected together, so both groups would have been affected equally by any skew. Patients with type 1 diabetes made fewer insertions and deleted more nucleotides at VDJ recombination sites, implying thymic rearrangement abnormalities. Naive, central memory and regulatory TCRB repertoires appeared more similar among patients than among healthy donors. Because cDNA rather than genomic DNA was sequenced, highly expressing activated cells could have been over-represented, although no difference in activation and CD3 levels was found between groups.

All of the isolated RNA was reverse transcribed with the High Capacity cDNA Reverse Transcription Kit, so expressed TCRB transcripts were sequenced. Deep immunoSEQ sequencing was performed on naive, central memory and regulatory T cell samples, with an average of about 3.6 million total reads per sample. Sorted cells were lysed in RLT buffer and RNA was extracted with DNase-treated RNeasy Micro or Mini kits, depending on cell number. Each cell subset was processed separately to prevent cross-contamination, with patient and healthy donor samples processed together. The immunoSEQ multiplex PCR was used to amplify TCRB sequences from cDNA, generating 87-bp fragments that spanned the CDR3 region. The amplicons were sequenced using the Illumina HiSeq platform. Under the source paper's analysis protocol: PCR bias was corrected computationally using synthetic template baselines, and reads within Hamming distance 2 were collapsed, with unmergeable singletons discarded. By aligning reads against IMGT, V, D and J genes, CDR3 length, and insertions or deletions at six rearrangement sites were assigned. Within each subset, clonotype counts were normalized to the number of sorted cells before true diversity and Gini coefficients were calculated with the tcR R package. Repertoire sharing was quantified using the overlap coefficient calculated on TCRB nucleotide sequences. As a proxy for the pre-selection repertoire, out-of-frame TCRB sequences from naive cells were analyzed. TCRdb's version of the immuneACCESS table is confined to in-frame rearrangements and falls short of the full clone set. An unresolved V gene accounts for under half of the shortfall where checked; the remainder is of unknown origin. Clone size and V and J calls were adopted from that table, with D and trimming inferred from the DNA. In all, the sample holds about 640,000 clones, and around 12% of those were seen once. The ten biggest clones cover around 0.12% of the sample.

V is cut by 2 bases and J by 4 bases, and the space between the germline ends is 18 bases. Looking up the germline V gene (reference sequence) yields CDR1 SGHAT and CDR2 FQDESV. From the cysteine up to the phenylalanine, the CDR3 has a length of 16 residues. Only CDR3 DNA remains: 48 bases, in frame from the first base. From each donor, a single peripheral blood sample of approximately 110 mL on average was drawn into heparinised tubes. A BD FACSAria II and a panel including CD45RO, CCR7, CD25, CD127, CD95 and CD27 were used to sort naive, central memory, regulatory and stem cell-like memory CD4+ T cells. All sorted populations exceeded 98% purity. PBMCs were isolated right away by Lymphoprep density gradient centrifugation and were stained directly, without culture. To minimize batch effects, samples were stained and sorted in pairs, one healthy donor with one patient per experiment.

The source material was naive CD4+ T cells from blood. The sample's cell subset or site label is to be understood as: true naive CD4+ T cells. The chain joins TRBV11-1 to TRBJ2-7; a tentative D match to TRBD2 spans 5 bases. This clonotype was obtained from a man younger than 40 with type 1 diabetes. The DNA sequence reads TGTGCCAGCAGCTTATCGTTGGAGCCTGGGAGATACGAGCAGTACTTC. Translated, it reads CASSLSLEPGRYEQYF.